Listed below are T cell receptor beta chains from one sample, sequenced in a study of Tregs in tolerant kidney transplant recipients. Sequencing used immunoSEQ multiplex PCR; TCRdb keeps in-frame clones, though not all of them. The sample yields roughly 68,000 clones, roughly 84% seen once. The source material was CD4+ T cells from blood. These TCRs come from a human donor in good health. CDR3s include the opening cysteine and the closing phenylalanine or tryptophan. The order of the fields is V gene, J gene, clone size, D gene, CDR3 DNA, CDR3 protein. A D gene is named only where the DNA matches it firmly. Expanded clones get a size class; other rows say once, few or many, or leave the size out.

TRBV27	TRBJ1-3	few	TRBD1	TGTGCCAGCAGTTTGGGGATAGGGGGCCCCTCTGGAAACACCATATATTTT	CASSLGIGGPSGNTIYF
TRBV19	TRBJ1-3	NA	NA	TGTGCCAGTAGGGGCTACTCTGGAAACACCATATATTTT	CASRGYSGNTIYF
TRBV7-6	TRBJ1-1	NA	TRBD1	TGTGCCAGCAGCCCTGCCAGGGGGTCTGAAGCTTTCTTT	CASSPARGSEAFF
TRBV7-6	TRBJ2-3	NA	TRBD2	TGTGCCAGCAGCTTCGCTATAGCGGGAGGGCCGGGGGATCGCACAGATACGCAGTATTTT	CASSFAIAGGPGDRTDTQYF
TRBV5-1	TRBJ1-1	NA	NA	TGCGCCAGCAGCCCCGCTGGGGACACTGAAGCTTTCTTT	CASSPAGDTEAFF
TRBV19	TRBJ1-1	NA	NA	TGTGCCAGTAGTATAGATCGTTATCGGACAATGAACACTGAAGCTTTCTTT	CASSIDRYRTMNTEAFF
TRBV6-5	TRBJ2-2	NA	NA	TGTGCCAGCCGTAGCCTCGGGAACACCGGGGAGCTGTTTTTT	CASRSLGNTGELFF
TRBV30	TRBJ2-3	NA	TRBD2	TGTGCCTGGACCGTGGCTAGCGGCCTCACAGATACGCAGTATTTT	CAWTVASGLTDTQYF
TRBV19	TRBJ2-1	few	NA	TGTGCCAGTAGTAACGTGAATTTTCAAGTTAGTGAGCAGTTCTTC	CASSNVNFQVSEQFF
TRBV7-3	TRBJ2-4	NA	NA	TGTGCCAGCAGCTTAACGGCAAATGGAAACATTCAGTACTTC	CASSLTANGNIQYF
TRBV30	TRBJ1-5	NA	NA	TGTGCCTGGAGTCTCGGACAGACAAATCAGCCCCAGCATTTT	CAWSLGQTNQPQHF
TRBV30	TRBJ1-1	NA	NA	TGTGCCTGGGGGAGGGATACCACTGAAGCTTTCTTT	CAWGRDTTEAFF
TRBV7-2	TRBJ2-7	NA	NA	TGTGCCAGCAGCTTAGAGAGGACTCGGGAGCAGTACTTC	CASSLERTREQYF
TRBV6-5	TRBJ1-1	NA	TRBD1	TGTGCCAGCACAGGGGGAAGAGGAGCTTTCTTT	CASTGGRGAFF
TRBV2	TRBJ2-3	NA	NA	TGTGCCAGCGTTTATGCGAGCACAGATACGCAGTATTTT	CASVYASTDTQYF
TRBV5-1	TRBJ1-3	NA	TRBD1	TGCGCCAGCAGCCCCGGGACAGGAGGAAACACCATATATTTT	CASSPGTGGNTIYF
TRBV6-5	TRBJ2-2	NA	TRBD1	TGTGCCAGCAGTTACCGGGCCCAGGGGGACACCGGGGAGCTGTTTTTT	CASSYRAQGDTGELFF
TRBV4-3	TRBJ1-4	once	NA	TGCGCCAGCAGCCAAGACGTAAGAAAGATCAATGAAAAACTGTTTTTT	CASSQDVRKINEKLFF
TRBV6-5	TRBJ2-1	NA	NA	TGTGCCAGCAGACCCTGGACTGCGCAAAATGAGCAGTTCTTC	CASRPWTAQNEQFF
TRBV7-2	TRBJ2-7	NA	NA	TGTGCCAGCGCCTTCAGGTGGGGGATGAACGAGCAGTACTTC	CASAFRWGMNEQYF
TRBV10-3	TRBJ2-5	NA	NA	TGTGCCATCAGTCCCGCAGGCCATCAAGAGACCCAGTACTTC	CAISPAGHQETQYF
TRBV11-2	TRBJ2-7	NA	TRBD1	TGTGCCAGCAGCCCCACGGACAGGGCCTACGAGCAGTACTTC	CASSPTDRAYEQYF
TRBV9	TRBJ2-1	NA	NA	TGTGCCAGCAGCGTAGAAGCTCGCGGCCTGTACAATGAGCAGTTCTTC	CASSVEARGLYNEQFF
TRBV19	TRBJ2-1	NA	NA	TGTGCCAGTAGTATCTTGGGTGCGGGGGCCTCCTACAATGAGCAGTTCTTC	CASSILGAGASYNEQFF
TRBV25-1	TRBJ1-5	NA	TRBD1	TGTGCCAGGCCGGACAGGGTTATCGGCAATCAGCCCCAGCATTTT	CARPDRVIGNQPQHF
TRBV30	TRBJ1-3	NA	TRBD1	TGTGCCTGGAGTCCCGGGACAGCTGGAAACACCATATATTTT	CAWSPGTAGNTIYF
TRBV27	TRBJ1-5	NA	NA	TGTGCCAGCAGTCCCCGTCCCAATCAGCCCCAGCATTTT	CASSPRPNQPQHF
TRBV4-1	TRBJ2-2	NA	TRBD2	TGCGCCAGCAGCCAACCGCTAGCGGGAGTTAACGGGGAGCTGTTTTTT	CASSQPLAGVNGELFF
TRBV4-2	TRBJ1-2	NA	TRBD1	TGTGCCAGCAGCTCGAACCCCGGGACAGGGTTCTATGGCTACACCTTC	CASSSNPGTGFYGYTF